The 27 T cell receptor beta chains reported below all come from one sample, sequenced in a study of OX40 agonist ivuxolimab in advanced cancers. The assay was immunoSEQ multiplex PCR, and TCRdb's table has in-frame clones only and misses some. The sample yields approximately 71,000 clones, around 94% seen once. The sample consisted of CD4+ or CD8+ T cells sorted from blood, taken in a trial of the OX40 agonist ivuxolimab. The receptor source for this set is an adult with an advanced solid tumor such as melanoma, head and neck, liver or kidney cancer.

The V and J genes are TRBV5-8 and TRBJ2-3, with a tentative D call TRBD2 (6 bases). Germline lookup yields CDR1 SGHTS and CDR2 YDEGEE. CDR3 length: 15 residues. Trimming stripped 4 bases from V and 0 bases from J, with 12 bases between. The CDR3 DNA reads as TGTGCCAGCAGCGGGGACTTAGCGAGCACAGATACGCAGTATTTT. This gives the protein CASSGDLASTDTQYF. The full variable domain, rest sourced from reference TRBV5-8 and TRBJ2-3, is EAGVTQSPTHLIKTRGQQATLRCSPISGHTSVYWYQQALGLGLQFLLWYDEGEERNRGNFPPRFSGRQFPNYSSELNVNALELEDSALYLCASSGDLASTDTQYFGPGTRLTVL.

The chain employs TRBV9 and TRBJ1-2, with D possibly being TRBD1 (5 bases). The CDR3 sequence is 12 residues long. From germline, CDR1 is SGDLS and CDR2 YYNGEE. V was trimmed by 2 bases and J by 6 bases, leaving 8 bases between them. CDR3 sequence: CASSVGGNGYTF. The CDR3 nucleotides are TGTGCCAGCAGCGTCGGGGGGAATGGCTACACCTTC.

The table lists this clone with a count of one. The rearrangement links TRBV11-2 to TRBJ2-7, with D perhaps TRBD1 (6 bases). V was clipped by 6 bases and J by 7 bases, with 16 bases between them. The CDR3 length is 13 residues. Germline CDR1 reads SGHAT; CDR2 reads FQNNGV. In DNA, the CDR3 is TGTGCCAGCAGGATGAGGGGGTTAGATGAGCAGTACTTC. Translated: CASRMRGLDEQYF. Full variable domain (missing parts from reference TRBV11-2 and TRBJ2-7): EAGVAQSPRYKIIEKRQSVAFWCNPISGHATLYWYQQILGQGPKLLIQFQNNGVVDDSQLPKDRFSAERLKGVDSTLKIQPAKLEDSAVYLCASRMRGLDEQYFGPGTRLTVT.

This chain connects TRBV9 to TRBJ1-2; the match to TRBD1 covers 9 bases. CDR1 and CDR2 (germline): SGDLS, YYNGEE. V trimming: 4 bases; J trimming: 3 bases; junction bases outside the gene matches: 7. The CDR3 consists of 15 residues. The CDR3 loop is CASSPRTGEDYGYTF. CDR3 DNA sequence: TGTGCCAGCAGCCCCCGGACAGGGGAGGACTATGGCTACACCTTC.

This clone was picked up a small number of times. This sequence joins TRBV14 and TRBJ2-2; D gene unclear. CDR3 length equals 15 residues. From germline, CDR1 is SGHDN and CDR2 FVKESK. The V end was cut by 1 base, the J end by 5 bases, with 11 bases between. This CDR3 is CASSQVVTATGELFF. The CDR3 DNA reads as TGTGCCAGCAGCCAAGTCGTTACAGCGACCGGGGAGCTGTTTTTT.

The chain employs TRBV7-2 and TRBJ2-3; 7 positions agree with TRBD1. Per the germline V gene, CDR1 is SGHTA and CDR2 is FQGNSA. The CDR3 runs to 15 residues. V lost 1 base and J lost 5; bases outside the gene matches: 6. CDR3 nucleotide sequence: TGTGCCAGCAGCTTAGGTGTGACAGGGATAGATACGCAGTATTTT. It specifies CASSLGVTGIDTQYF.

V is TRBV5-1 and J is TRBJ2-3; D gene unclear. Trimming cost V 1 base and J 0 bases, with 9 bases left between them. CDR3 length equals 15 residues. The germline gives CDR1 SGHRS, CDR2 YFSETQ. This chain's CDR3 is CASSLWSASTDTQYF. For the CDR3, the DNA is TGCGCCAGCAGCTTGTGGTCAGCTAGCACAGATACGCAGTATTTT.

This chain uses TRBV9 with TRBJ1-5; 9 bases are shared with TRBD1. Germline V CDR1 and CDR2: SGDLS, YYNGEE. The CDR3 spans 13 residues. V shed 4 bases, J shed 6 bases, and the junction held 2 bases outside the gene matches. In nucleotides, the CDR3 is TGTGCCAGCAGCCCGGACAGGGGTCAGCCCCAGCATTTT. Residues: CASSPDRGQPQHF.

The rearrangement links TRBV16 to TRBJ2-5; 9 bases align to TRBD2. The ends lost 0 bases at V and 5 bases at J; junction bases unmatched: 7. CDR1 and CDR2 from the germline V gene are KGHSY and FQNENV. This CDR3 has 16 residues. The CDR3 spells CASSQSALAGRETQYF. The CDR3 bases are TGTGCCAGCAGCCAATCGGCCCTAGCGGGGCGGGAGACCCAGTACTTC.

The V call is TRBV30, the J call TRBJ1-2; D is undetermined. Trimming removed 4 bases from V and 0 bases from J, with 9 bases in between. Germline CDR1 GTSNPN, CDR2 SVGIG (reference sequence). CDR3 length: 13 amino acids. Here the CDR3 DNA reads TGTGCCTGGACGTTGGTCGCTAACTATGGCTACACCTTC. It translates to CAWTLVANYGYTF. Together with reference TRBV30 and TRBJ1-2, the CDR3 gives the full variable domain: SQTIHQWPATLVQPVGSPLSLECTVEGTSNPNLYWYRQAAGRGLQLLFYSVGIGQISSEVPQNLSASRPQDRQFILSSKKLLLSDSGFYLCAWTLVANYGYTFGSGTRLTVV.

This chain connects TRBV6-6 to TRBJ2-3, with TRBD2 matching 9 bases. The V segment lost 4 bases and the J segment 11 bases; nucleotides outside the gene matches: 4. Germline loops: CDR1 MNHNY, CDR2 SVGAGI (reference sequence). The CDR3 sequence is 12 residues long. The CDR3 sequence: CASSWGLARQYF. The CDR3 DNA follows: TGTGCCAGCAGTTGGGGACTAGCAAGGCAGTATTTT.

The V and J genes are TRBV14 and TRBJ1-2, with unresolved D. Germline-derived CDR1 and CDR2 are SGHDN and FVKESK. Trimming removed 1 base from V and 4 bases from J, with 4 bases in between. The CDR3 extends over 12 amino acids. As DNA, the CDR3 is TGTGCCAGCAGCCAAGTATTCTATGGCTACACCTTC. This gives the protein CASSQVFYGYTF.

The chain recombines TRBV10-2 with TRBJ2-3, with 8 bases fitting TRBD2. There are 14 residues in the CDR3. Trimming removed 0 bases from V and 7 bases from J; junction bases left unmatched: 3. CDR1 is WSHSY, CDR2 SAAADI, per germline. The CDR3: CASSESSGGYTQYF. CDR3 nucleotides: TGCGCCAGCAGTGAGTCGAGCGGGGGTTATACGCAGTATTTT.

The chain uses TRBV19 and TRBJ2-5, with D perhaps TRBD1 (7 bases). The CDR3 consists of 16 residues. The germline CDR1 and CDR2 sequences are LNHDA and SQIVND (reference sequence). V dropped 4 bases and J dropped 1 base, with 16 bases sitting between them. In DNA form, the CDR3 reads TGTGCCAGTAGTACCGGGGGACAGTGGGCCCAAGAGACCCAGTACTTC. Its translation is CASSTGGQWAQETQYF.

This rearrangement joins TRBV7-9 to TRBJ2-7; no clear D gene. Looked up from germline, CDR1 is SEHNR and CDR2 is FQNEAQ (reference sequence). This CDR3 contains 14 residues. V was clipped by 4 bases and J by 1 base, with 11 bases between them. The CDR3 DNA reads TGTGCCAGCAGCTCCGAGACACCTTCCTACGAGCAGTACTTC. This codes for CASSSETPSYEQYF.

The chain uses TRBV5-1 and TRBJ1-2, with D possibly TRBD1 on 5 matching bases. Germline-derived CDR1 and CDR2 are SGHRS and YFSETQ. This CDR3 region has 13 residues. The V and J ends lost 5 bases and 6 bases respectively, with 14 bases between them. CDR3 coding DNA: TGCGCCAGCAGGGCCCCAGGGCATGATGGCTACACCTTC. Protein product: CASRAPGHDGYTF.

This CDR3 reads CASSLDEQYF. The CDR3 nucleotides read TGTGCCAGCAGCTTGGACGAGCAGTACTTC. The gene calls are TRBV7-9 and TRBJ2-7; D not certain. CDR3 length equals 10 residues. V was pared by 3 bases and J by 5 bases, with 2 bases between. Germline V gene sequence: CDR1 SEHNR, CDR2 FQNEAQ (reference sequence).

The chain combines TRBV9 with TRBJ2-2, with D tentatively TRBD1 or TRBD2 (5 bases each). CDR1 is SGDLS and CDR2 is YYNGEE in the germline V gene. Trimming stripped 5 bases from V and 1 base from J, with 18 bases between. The CDR3 spans 17 residues. CDR3 region: CASSQSSRGLNTGELFF. CDR3 bases: TGTGCCAGCAGTCAATCGTCCCGGGGCCTGAACACCGGGGAGCTGTTTTTT.

The chain joins TRBV5-6 to TRBJ1-2; D may be TRBD1 (5 bases). The germline V gene encodes CDR1 SGHDT and CDR2 YYEEEE. The V and J ends lost 6 bases and 4 bases respectively, with 19 bases between them. This CDR3 spans 15 amino acids. CDR3 sequence reads: CASTPAQGAGYGYTF. In nucleotides, the CDR3 is TGTGCCAGCACCCCAGCCCAGGGAGCAGGCTATGGCTACACCTTC.

The J gene is TRBJ1-2, the V gene TRBV28, with 11 bases aligning to TRBD1. The CDR3 is 17 residues long. CDR1 and CDR2 (germline): MDHEN, SYDVKM. Trimming at V came to 2 bases and at J to 7 bases, leaving 12 bases not matched to a gene. In DNA form, the CDR3 reads TGTGCCAGCAGTTTAAGGGGACCGGGGACAGGGGGTTTTGGCTACACCTTC. Protein sequence: CASSLRGPGTGGFGYTF.

The genes are TRBV10-3 and TRBJ2-7; TRBD2 is a possible D gene (10 bases). This CDR3 has 20 residues. V lost 4 bases and J lost 2, with 30 bases in between. The germline CDR1 and CDR2 sequences are ENHRY and SYGVKD. The CDR3 is CAISVWDREAGLAEAYEQYF. DNA for the CDR3: TGTGCCATCAGTGTTTGGGACAGGGAAGCCGGACTAGCGGAAGCCTACGAGCAGTACTTC.

This chain links TRBV18 with TRBJ1-3; D gene uncertain. Trimming removed 8 bases from V and 0 bases from J, with 23 bases in between. The CDR3 length is 18 residues. Germline assignment: CDR1 KGHSH and CDR2 LQKENI. The CDR3 reads CASTSGRRQASSGNTIYF. The CDR3 DNA follows: TGTGCCAGCACTTCCGGGCGGAGGCAGGCCAGCTCTGGAAACACCATATATTTT.

Only one count was recorded for this clone. The genes are TRBV6-5 and TRBJ2-5; D unresolved. Germline-derived CDR1 and CDR2 are MNHEY and SVGAGI. V shed 0 bases and J shed 0 bases, with 8 bases lying between them. The CDR3 covers 15 residues. This chain's CDR3 is CASSYSAGYQETQYF. CDR3 DNA sequence: TGTGCCAGCAGTTACTCGGCCGGGTACCAAGAGACCCAGTACTTC.

This clone was recorded once. The V call is TRBV27, the J call TRBJ2-3; D is ambiguous. The ends were cut back, 6 bases at V and 2 bases at J, with 6 bases in the middle. Germline V gene sequence: CDR1 MNHEY, CDR2 SMNVEV (reference sequence). CDR3 length equals 12 residues. CDR3 region: CASSTNTDTQYF. CDR3 DNA: TGTGCCAGCAGCACCAACACAGATACGCAGTATTTT.

This clone was detected once. The chain has TRBV4-1 and TRBJ1-2; TRBD1 matches 8 bases. This CDR3 has 15 residues. J was trimmed by 5 bases and V by 0 bases; bases with no gene match: 5. CDR1 MGHRA and CDR2 YSYEKL come from the germline V gene. DNA for the CDR3: TGCGCCAGCAGCCAAGAGGGGACAGGATCATATGGCTACACCTTC. It yields the protein CASSQEGTGSYGYTF.

The chain employs TRBV27 and TRBJ1-2, with a possible D match to TRBD1 (5 bases). This CDR3 comprises 12 residues. Between the trimmed V and J ends, which lost 9 bases and 5 bases, there was a span of 13 bases. Germline-derived CDR1 and CDR2 are MNHEY and SMNVEV (reference sequence). The CDR3 reads CASRVGLYGYTF. As DNA, the CDR3 is TGTGCCAGTCGGGTGGGGCTGTATGGCTACACCTTC.

The genes are TRBV7-9 and TRBJ2-7; perhaps TRBD1 as D (6 bases). Trimming left V 4 bases short and J 3 bases short, with 19 bases between. The CDR3 contains 16 residues. Germline CDR1 and CDR2: SEHNR and FQNEAQ (reference sequence). The CDR3: CASSSTTPGHYYEQYF. CDR3 sequence (DNA): TGTGCCAGCAGCTCCACGACTCCGGGACATTACTACGAGCAGTACTTC.